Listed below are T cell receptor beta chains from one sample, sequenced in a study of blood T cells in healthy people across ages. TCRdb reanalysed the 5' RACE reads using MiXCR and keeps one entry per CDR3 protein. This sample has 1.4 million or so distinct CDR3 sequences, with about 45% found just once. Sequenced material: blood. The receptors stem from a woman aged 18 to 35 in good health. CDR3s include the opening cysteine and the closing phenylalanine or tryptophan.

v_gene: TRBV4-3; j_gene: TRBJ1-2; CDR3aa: CASSQAGTPIYGYTF
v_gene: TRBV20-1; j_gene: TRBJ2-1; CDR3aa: CSASRAGKYNEQFF
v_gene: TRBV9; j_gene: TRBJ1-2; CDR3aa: CASSVEGRGRGYGYTF
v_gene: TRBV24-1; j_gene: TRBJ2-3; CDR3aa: CATSDFGQGGDTQYF
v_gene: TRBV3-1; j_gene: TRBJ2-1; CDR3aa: CASSPRRSGGYNEQFF
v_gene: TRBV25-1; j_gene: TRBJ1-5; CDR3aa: CASTGDTLLGCQPQHF
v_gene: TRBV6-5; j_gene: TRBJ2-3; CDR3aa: CASNPTGVSTDTQYF
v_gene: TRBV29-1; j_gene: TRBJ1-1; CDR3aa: CSVHLGGTEAFF
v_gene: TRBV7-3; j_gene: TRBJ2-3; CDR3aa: CVSSLSAGRDTQYF
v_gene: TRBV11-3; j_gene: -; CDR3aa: CASSLEAGAEQYF
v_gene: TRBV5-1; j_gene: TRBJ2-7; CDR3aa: CASSYRTGYEQYF
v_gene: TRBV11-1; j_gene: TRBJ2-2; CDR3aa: CASSLRVAGVGELFF
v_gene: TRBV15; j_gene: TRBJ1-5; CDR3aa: CATSRDPGEGQPQHF